This TCR beta chain was captured in a study of T cells in Graves' hyperthyroidism and ophthalmopathy. It was RNA transcripts that yielded the amplified TCR beta CDR3 regions. HTBI primers were employed in a first-round RT-PCR of the TCR CDR3. TCRdb re-called the multiplex PCR reads through MiXCR, storing one row per CDR3 protein. The table shows approximately 490,000 distinct CDR3 sequences, with under 25% occurring only once. This CDR3 is 14 amino acids long. Between the trimmed V and J ends, which lost 6 bases and 4 bases, there was a span of 14 bases. Germline CDR1 MNHNS, CDR2 SASEGT. Diagnosis relied on clinical symptoms, serum thyroxine and TRAb, thyroid ultrasound and orbital computed tomography.

The receptor comes from a woman in her seventies with Graves' ophthalmopathy. The gene calls are TRBV6-1 and TRBJ2-3, with D possibly being TRBD2 (5 bases). What was sequenced was blood. The CDR3 region has the DNA TGTGCCAGCAGCTTTGGGAGTATGGCAGATACGCAGTATTTT. It encodes CASSFGSMADTQYF.